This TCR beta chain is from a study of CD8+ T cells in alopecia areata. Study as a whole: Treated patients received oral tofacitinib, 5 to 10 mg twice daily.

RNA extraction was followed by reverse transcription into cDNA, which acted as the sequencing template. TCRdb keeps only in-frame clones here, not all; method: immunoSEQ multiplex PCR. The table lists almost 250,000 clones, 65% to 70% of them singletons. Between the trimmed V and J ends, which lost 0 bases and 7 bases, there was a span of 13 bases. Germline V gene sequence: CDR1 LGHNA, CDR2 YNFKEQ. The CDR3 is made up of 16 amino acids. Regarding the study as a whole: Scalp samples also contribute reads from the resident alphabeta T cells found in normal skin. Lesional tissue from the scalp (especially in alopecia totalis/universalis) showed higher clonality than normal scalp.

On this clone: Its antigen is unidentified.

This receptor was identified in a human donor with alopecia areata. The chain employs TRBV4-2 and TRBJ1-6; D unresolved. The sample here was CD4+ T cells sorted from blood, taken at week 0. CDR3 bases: TGTGCCAGCAGCCAAGATACGGGCAGAAACAATTCACCCCTCCACTTT. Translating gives CASSQDTGRNNSPLHF.